The clone carrying this T cell receptor (beta chain) occurred a few times. What it binds is not known. This sample was taken from a study of T cells in Graves' hyperthyroidism and ophthalmopathy. General study results and limits: Model output signaled ophthalmopathy a median roughly 6.1 months ahead of onset.

CDR1 and CDR2 (germline): SGHVS, FQNEAQ. There are 15 residues in the CDR3. The V gene lost 5 bases and the J gene lost 7 bases, with 20 bases spanning the gap. Authors of the study amplified TCR beta CDR3 regions from RNA transcripts. First-round RT-PCR with HTBI primers amplified the TCR CDR3 region. TCRdb recomputed calls from the multiplex PCR reads with MiXCR, one row per CDR3 protein. The sample carries hundreds of thousands of distinct CDR3 sequences, approximately 15% recorded once. This rearrangement joins TRBV7-8 to TRBJ2-5; D is possibly TRBD1 (8 bases). Sequenced sample: blood. This sequence originates from a woman between 18 and 30 years old with Graves' hyperthyroidism. The CDR3 sequence is CASSTTGGVIRTQYF. For the CDR3, the DNA is TGTGCCAGCAGCACAACAGGGGGGGTGATTAGGACCCAGTACTTC.